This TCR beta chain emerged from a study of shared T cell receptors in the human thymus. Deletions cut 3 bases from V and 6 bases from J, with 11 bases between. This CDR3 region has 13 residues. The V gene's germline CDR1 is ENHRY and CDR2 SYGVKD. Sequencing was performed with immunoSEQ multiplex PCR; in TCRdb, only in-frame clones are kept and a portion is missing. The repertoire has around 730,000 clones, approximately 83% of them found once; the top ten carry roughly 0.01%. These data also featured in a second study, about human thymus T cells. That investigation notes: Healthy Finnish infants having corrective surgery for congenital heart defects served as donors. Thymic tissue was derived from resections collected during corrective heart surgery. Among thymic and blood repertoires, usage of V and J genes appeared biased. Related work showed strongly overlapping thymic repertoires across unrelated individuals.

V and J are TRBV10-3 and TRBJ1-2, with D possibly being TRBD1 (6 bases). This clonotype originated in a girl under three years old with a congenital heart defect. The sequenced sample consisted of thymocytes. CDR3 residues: CAISELGANGYTF. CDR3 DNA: TGTGCCATCAGTGAACTGGGGGCTAATGGCTACACCTTC.